A selection of T cell receptor beta chains follows, all from one sample in a study of blood T cell repertoires in COVID-19. Produced via immunoSEQ multiplex PCR; TCRdb's table is partial and in-frame only. The sample lists about 92,000 clones, less than 85% occurring once. The specimen was peripheral blood. Source of these receptors: a man aged 50 to 60 who had recovered from COVID-19. CDR3s include the opening cysteine and the closing phenylalanine or tryptophan. Fields, in order: CDR3 length, clone size, V gene, D gene, J gene, CDR3 DNA, CDR3 protein. D genes are given only for firm matches. Rows may omit the clone size; those that give it use once, few, many or a size class.

>15|NA|TRBV10-3|NA|TRBJ2-3
TGTGCCATCAGCCCGAGCAGGGGCGCCGGGGATACGCAGTATTTT
CAISPSRGAGDTQYF
>17|NA|TRBV18|NA|TRBJ2-6
TGTGCCAGCTCACCACAGGGGATTGGTACTGGGGCCAACGTCCTGACTTTC
CASSPQGIGTGANVLTF
>12|NA|TRBV12-3/TRBV12-4|NA|TRBJ1-1
TGTGCCAGCAGTTTGGGGCACACTGAAGCTTTCTTT
CASSLGHTEAFF
>14|NA|TRBV19|TRBD2|TRBJ2-5
TGTGCCAGTACCGCGCGGGAGGGCCTAGGGGACCAGTACTTC
CASTAREGLGDQYF
>11|NA|TRBV6-1|NA|TRBJ2-7
TGTGCCAGCAGTGAATCCCGGGAGCAGTACTTC
CASSESREQYF
>14|NA|TRBV9|NA|TRBJ2-7
TGTGCCAGCAGCGTAGGGGGGACACATTACGAGCAGTACTTC
CASSVGGTHYEQYF
>15|NA|TRBV4-1|TRBD1|TRBJ2-2
TGCGCCAGCAGCGCAACCGGGACAGGGACCGGGGAGCTGTTTTTT
CASSATGTGTGELFF
>15|NA|TRBV2|NA|TRBJ2-3
TGTGCCAGCAGTCAGTCACCGGGGGGCACAGATACGCAGTATTTT
CASSQSPGGTDTQYF
>12|NA|TRBV24-1|NA|TRBJ2-7
TGTGCCACCAGTGATAGGGGTTACGAGCAGTACTTC
CATSDRGYEQYF
>14|NA|TRBV5-1|NA|TRBJ1-1
TGCGCCAGCAGCTTGGAAACGGGAAACACTGAAGCTTTCTTT
CASSLETGNTEAFF
>17|NA|TRBV4-3|NA|TRBJ2-4
TGCGCCAGCAGCCAAGATCTTGGAGGGTGGGCCAAAAACATTCAGTACTTC
CASSQDLGGWAKNIQYF
>13|NA|TRBV6-5|NA|TRBJ1-1
TGTGCCAGCAGCACAGGGAAGAGGACTGAAGCTTTCTTT
CASSTGKRTEAFF
>13|NA|TRBV19|NA|TRBJ2-1
TGTGCCAGTAGTAATCGAGTCTACAATGAGCAGTTCTTC
CASSNRVYNEQFF
>14|NA|TRBV10-3|NA|TRBJ1-6
TGTGCCATCAGCCTGACGGAGCTAAATTCACCCCTCCACTTT
CAISLTELNSPLHF
>16|NA|TRBV30|TRBD2|TRBJ2-5
TGTGCCTGGAGTAAACCATCCGCGGGGGGGCAAGAGACCCAGTACTTC
CAWSKPSAGGQETQYF
>13|NA|TRBV10-1|TRBD2|TRBJ2-5
TGCGCCACCCAGGCGGGGGTCCAAGAGACCCAGTACTTC
CATQAGVQETQYF
>12|NA|TRBV29-1|TRBD1|TRBJ1-4
TGCAGCGCGGGACAGGGAGATGAAAAACTGTTTTTT
CSAGQGDEKLFF
>15|NA|TRBV2|NA|TRBJ1-1
TGTGCCAGCTCACTACAGGGCGTTTCGAACACTGAAGCTTTCTTT
CASSLQGVSNTEAFF
>14|NA|TRBV6-2/TRBV6-3|NA|TRBJ2-1
TGTGCCAGCAGTCCCGGACACTCCTACAATGAGCAGTTCTTC
CASSPGHSYNEQFF
>13|NA|TRBV5-1|NA|TRBJ1-2
TGCGCCAGCAGCTTGGACAGATACTATGGCTACACCTTC
CASSLDRYYGYTF
>14|NA|TRBV4-1|NA|TRBJ1-2
TGCGCCAGCAGCCGGGGGAGGTTGGACTATGGCTACACCTTC
CASSRGRLDYGYTF
>12|NA|TRBV5-5|NA|TRBJ1-2
TGTGCCAGCAGCTGGGAGAACTATGGCTACACCTTC
CASSWENYGYTF
>16|NA|TRBV7-2|TRBD1|TRBJ1-2
TGTGCCAGCAGCTTCAGGGTAGTGCAGGGGGCGTTGGGCTACACCTTC
CASSFRVVQGALGYTF
>15|NA|TRBV5-1|TRBD1|TRBJ1-4
TGCGCCAGCAGCAACCGGGACAGGGGGCAAGAAAAACTGTTTTTT
CASSNRDRGQEKLFF
>17|NA|TRBV24-1|TRBD1|TRBJ2-3
TGTGCCACCAGTGATCCAAAAACTAAGGACAGGGCAGATACGCAGTATTTT
CATSDPKTKDRADTQYF
>12|NA|TRBV28|NA|TRBJ1-3
TGTGCCAGCAGTTTGGACATAAACACCATATATTTT
CASSLDINTIYF
>15|NA|TRBV18|TRBD1|TRBJ1-1
TGTGCCAGCACTCCCACACAGGGGGCTGACACTGAAGCTTTCTTT
CASTPTQGADTEAFF
>15|NA|TRBV15|TRBD2|TRBJ2-7
TGTGCCACCCGGGGCACTAGCGGGAGCTCCTACGAGCAGTACTTC
CATRGTSGSSYEQYF
>15|NA|TRBV3-1/TRBV3-2|NA|TRBJ1-5
TGTGCCAGCAGCCAAGCTTTACAACCTAATCAGCCCCAGCATTTT
CASSQALQPNQPQHF
>13|NA|TRBV15|TRBD1|TRBJ1-2
TGTGCCACCCGCGAGGACAGGGTCTATGGCTACACCTTC
CATREDRVYGYTF
>15|NA|TRBV5-1|NA|TRBJ2-3
TGCGCCAGCAGCACGGGACTTGCTAGCACAGATACGCAGTATTTT
CASSTGLASTDTQYF
>15|few|TRBV5-6|TRBD1|TRBJ2-5
TGTGCCAGCAGCTACGGGACAGGCCTCCAAGAGACCCAGTACTTC
CASSYGTGLQETQYF
>14|many|TRBV19|NA|TRBJ1-2
TGTGCCAGTAGTATGGACAGCCAGCGCTCTGGCTACACCTTC
CASSMDSQRSGYTF
>15|NA|TRBV4-2|TRBD1|TRBJ1-1
TGTGCCAGCAGCCAACCTCCGGGACAGGGCGGTGAAGCTTTCTTT
CASSQPPGQGGEAFF
>16|NA|TRBV7-2|TRBD2|TRBJ2-3
TGTGCCAGCAGCCATCTAGCGGGAGGGGTCACAGATACGCAGTATTTT
CASSHLAGGVTDTQYF
>15|once|TRBV18|TRBD2|TRBJ2-5
TGTGCCAGCTCACCAAGGACGGGGGGTCGGGAGACCCAGTACTTC
CASSPRTGGRETQYF
>14|NA|TRBV15|NA|TRBJ2-5
TGTGCCACCAGCAGAGGCCTATCGGAAGAGACCCAGTACTTC
CATSRGLSEETQYF
>13|NA|TRBV28|NA|TRBJ2-7
TGTGCCAGCAGGGTCGGGAGTCTCTACGAGCAGTACTTC
CASRVGSLYEQYF
>15|NA|TRBV7-7|TRBD2|TRBJ2-5
TGTGCTAGCAGCGTCTTAGCGGGGGGGTCAGAGACCCAGTACTTC
CASSVLAGGSETQYF
>17|NA|TRBV6-2/TRBV6-3|TRBD1|TRBJ1-5
TGTGCCAGCAGTACCCGACAGGGCTCCTATAGCAATCAGCCCCAGCATTTT
CASSTRQGSYSNQPQHF
>14|few|TRBV7-2|TRBD1|TRBJ1-1
TGTGCCAGCAGCCGGGGACAGGGGAACACTGAAGCTTTCTTT
CASSRGQGNTEAFF
>11|NA|TRBV3-1/TRBV3-2|NA|TRBJ2-1
TGTGCCAGCAGCCATATGAATGAGCAGTTCTTC
CASSHMNEQFF
>14|NA|TRBV10-1|TRBD2|TRBJ2-3
TGCGCCAGCAGTACCGGGACTAGGGGGGGTACGCAGTATTTT
CASSTGTRGGTQYF
>14|NA|TRBV5-4|NA|TRBJ1-4
TGTGCCAGCAGCTTGGACAGGGTGAGAGAAAAACTGTTTTTT
CASSLDRVREKLFF
>12|NA|TRBV3-1/TRBV3-2|NA|TRBJ1-1
TGTGCCAGACCCGAGACAGATACTGAAGCTTTCTTT
CARPETDTEAFF